Only a few counts were recorded for the clone carrying this T cell receptor beta chain. The sample comes from a study of cytomegalovirus exposure and HLA in healthy donors. The germline V gene encodes CDR1 LNHDA and CDR2 SQIVND (reference sequence). The CDR3 contains 16 residues. Trimming removed 1 base from V and 5 bases from J; junction bases left unmatched: 5. The PCR made use of 60 Vbeta and 13 Jbeta primers. TCRdb keeps only in-frame clones here, not all; method: immunoSEQ multiplex PCR. The table shows more than 95,000 clones, with around a tenth occurring only once. This clonotype originated in a man younger than 40 in good health and CMV-seronegative. Sequenced: PBMCs. The gene calls are TRBV19 and TRBJ1-3; TRBD1 matches 10 bases. For the CDR3, the DNA is TGTGCCAGTAGTATAGCCAGGACAGGGGGACGAAACACCATATATTTT. Encoded protein: CASSIARTGGRNTIYF.